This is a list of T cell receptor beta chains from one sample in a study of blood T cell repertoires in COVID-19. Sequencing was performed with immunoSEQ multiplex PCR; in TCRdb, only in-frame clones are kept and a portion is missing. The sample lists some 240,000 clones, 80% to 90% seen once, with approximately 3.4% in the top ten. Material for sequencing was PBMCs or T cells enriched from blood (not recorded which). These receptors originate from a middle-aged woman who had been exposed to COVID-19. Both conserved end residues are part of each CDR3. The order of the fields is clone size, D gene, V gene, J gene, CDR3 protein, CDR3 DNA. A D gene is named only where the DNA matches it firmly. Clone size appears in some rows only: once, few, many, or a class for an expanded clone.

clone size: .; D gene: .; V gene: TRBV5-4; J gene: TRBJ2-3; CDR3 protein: CATAWRGPGDTQYF; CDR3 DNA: TGTGCCACCGCGTGGCGGGGGCCGGGGGATACGCAGTATTTT
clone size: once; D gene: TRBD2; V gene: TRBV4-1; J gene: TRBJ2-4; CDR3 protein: CASSHSEAGGLRVIQYF; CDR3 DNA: TGCGCCAGCAGCCACTCAGAGGCGGGGGGGCTTCGTGTCATTCAGTACTTC
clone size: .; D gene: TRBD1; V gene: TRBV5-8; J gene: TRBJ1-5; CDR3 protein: CASRSVTGLQPQHF; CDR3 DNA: TGTGCCAGCAGGTCAGTGACAGGGCTACAGCCCCAGCATTTT
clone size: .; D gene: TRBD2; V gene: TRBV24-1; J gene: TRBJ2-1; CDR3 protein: CATSVGRGREQFF; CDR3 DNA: TGTGCCACCAGTGTAGGGAGGGGCCGGGAGCAGTTCTTC
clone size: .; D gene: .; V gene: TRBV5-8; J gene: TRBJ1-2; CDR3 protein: CASSLAGVNGYGYTF; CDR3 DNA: TGTGCCAGCAGCTTGGCGGGGGTAAATGGCTATGGCTACACCTTC
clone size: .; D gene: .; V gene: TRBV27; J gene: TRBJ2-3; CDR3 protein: CASSFFGTDTQYF; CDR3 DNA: TGTGCCAGCAGTTTTTTCGGCACAGATACGCAGTATTTT
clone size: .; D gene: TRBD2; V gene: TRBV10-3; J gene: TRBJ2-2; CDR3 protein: CAIGSGRDTGELFF; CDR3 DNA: TGTGCCATTGGGTCTGGGAGGGACACCGGGGAGCTGTTTTTT
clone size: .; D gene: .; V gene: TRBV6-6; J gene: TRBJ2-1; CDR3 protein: CASTFEEGSFEQFF; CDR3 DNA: TGTGCCAGCACCTTCGAGGAGGGGTCTTTCGAGCAGTTCTTC
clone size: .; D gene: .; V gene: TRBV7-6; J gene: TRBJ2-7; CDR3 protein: CASSLTGLPPDEQYF; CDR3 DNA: TGTGCCAGCAGCTTAACGGGACTCCCCCCTGACGAGCAGTACTTC
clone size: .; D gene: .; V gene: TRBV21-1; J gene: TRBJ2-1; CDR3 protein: CASSLPWEGEYNEQFF; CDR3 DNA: TGTGCCAGCAGCCTACCCTGGGAGGGAGAATACAATGAGCAGTTCTTC
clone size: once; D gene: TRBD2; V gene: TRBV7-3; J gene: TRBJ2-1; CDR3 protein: CASSFGGSGEQFF; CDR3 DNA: TGTGCCAGCAGCTTCGGCGGGAGCGGTGAGCAGTTCTTC
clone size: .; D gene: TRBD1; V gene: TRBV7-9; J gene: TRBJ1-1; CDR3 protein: CAILLTGMNTEAFF; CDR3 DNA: TGTGCCATCCTCTTGACAGGGATGAACACTGAAGCTTTCTTT
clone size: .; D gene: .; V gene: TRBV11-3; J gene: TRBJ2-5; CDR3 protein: CASSPRGAGVQETQYF; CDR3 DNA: TGTGCCAGCAGCCCCCGGGGGGCGGGAGTCCAAGAGACCCAGTACTTC
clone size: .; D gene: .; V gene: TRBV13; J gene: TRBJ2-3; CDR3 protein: CASSPKRGDTQYF; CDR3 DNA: TGTGCCAGCAGTCCAAAAAGGGGCGATACGCAGTATTTT
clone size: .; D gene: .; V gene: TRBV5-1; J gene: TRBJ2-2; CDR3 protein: CASRGHSNTGELFF; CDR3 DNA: TGCGCCAGCAGGGGACACTCGAACACCGGGGAGCTGTTTTTT
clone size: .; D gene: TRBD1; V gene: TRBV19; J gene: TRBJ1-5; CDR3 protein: CAGARDRDQPQHF; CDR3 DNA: TGTGCCGGAGCTCGGGACAGGGATCAGCCCCAGCATTTT
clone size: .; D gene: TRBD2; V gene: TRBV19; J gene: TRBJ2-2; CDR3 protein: CASGTSGGNRAGELFF; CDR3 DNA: TGTGCCAGTGGGACTAGCGGGGGTAACAGGGCCGGGGAGCTGTTTTTT
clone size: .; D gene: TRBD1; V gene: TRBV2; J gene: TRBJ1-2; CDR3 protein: CASRADRSNYGYTF; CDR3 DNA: TGTGCCAGCAGGGCGGACAGGTCTAACTATGGCTACACCTTC
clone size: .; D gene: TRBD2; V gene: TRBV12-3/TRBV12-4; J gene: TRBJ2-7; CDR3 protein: CASTSGVTYEQYF; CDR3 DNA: TGTGCCAGCACTAGCGGGGTAACCTACGAGCAGTACTTC
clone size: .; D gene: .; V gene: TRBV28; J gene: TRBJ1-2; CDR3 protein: CASSFSASLYGYTF; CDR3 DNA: TGTGCCAGCAGTTTCTCCGCAAGCTTATATGGCTACACCTTC
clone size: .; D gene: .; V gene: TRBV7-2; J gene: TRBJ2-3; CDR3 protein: CASSYFGGGPYF; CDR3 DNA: TGTGCCAGCAGCTACTTCGGAGGGGGCCCGTATTTT
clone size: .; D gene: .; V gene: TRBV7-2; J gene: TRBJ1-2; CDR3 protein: CASRLAGINYGYTF; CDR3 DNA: TGTGCCAGCAGACTCGCCGGGATTAACTATGGCTACACCTTC
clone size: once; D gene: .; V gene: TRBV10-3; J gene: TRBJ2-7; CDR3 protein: CAISESIQAYSGSYEQYF; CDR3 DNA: TGTGCCATCAGTGAGTCGATTCAAGCATACTCCGGCTCCTACGAGCAGTACTTC
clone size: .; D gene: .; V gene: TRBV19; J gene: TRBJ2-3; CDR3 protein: CASSSGSRPDTQYF; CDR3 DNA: TGTGCCAGTAGTTCGGGGTCTAGGCCAGATACGCAGTATTTT
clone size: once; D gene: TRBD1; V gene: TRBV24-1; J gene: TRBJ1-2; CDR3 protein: CATSRTGMDYGYTF; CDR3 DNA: TGTGCCACCAGTAGGACAGGGATGGACTATGGCTACACCTTC
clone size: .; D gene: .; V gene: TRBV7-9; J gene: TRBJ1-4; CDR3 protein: CASSLGGADEKLFF; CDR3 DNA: TGTGCCAGCAGCTTAGGAGGCGCCGATGAAAAACTGTTTTTT
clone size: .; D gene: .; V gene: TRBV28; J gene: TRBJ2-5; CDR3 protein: CASSAGQWSETQYF; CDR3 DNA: TGTGCCAGCAGTGCGGGACAGTGGAGTGAGACCCAGTACTTC
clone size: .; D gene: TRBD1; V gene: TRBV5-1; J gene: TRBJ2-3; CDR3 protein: CASSLPEGTGTLDTQYF; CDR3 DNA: TGCGCCAGCAGCTTGCCCGAGGGGACAGGGACCCTAGATACGCAGTATTTT
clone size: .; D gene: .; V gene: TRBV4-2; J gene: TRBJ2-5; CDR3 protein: CASSRPAEALETQYF; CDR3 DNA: TGTGCCAGCAGCCGGCCAGCGGAAGCCCTTGAGACCCAGTACTTC
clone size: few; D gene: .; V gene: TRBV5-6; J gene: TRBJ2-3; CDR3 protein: CASSLPGSDTQYF; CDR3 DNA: TGTGCCAGCAGCTTGCCAGGGTCAGATACGCAGTATTTT
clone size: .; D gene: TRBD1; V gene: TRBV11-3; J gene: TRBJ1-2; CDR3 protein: CASSSTGAVGGGYTF; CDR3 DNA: TGTGCCAGCAGCTCGACAGGGGCGGTGGGAGGAGGCTACACCTTC
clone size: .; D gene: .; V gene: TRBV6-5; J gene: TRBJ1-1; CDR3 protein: CASSYLATGKNTEAFF; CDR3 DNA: TGTGCCAGCAGTTACCTCGCCACGGGGAAGAACACTGAAGCTTTCTTT
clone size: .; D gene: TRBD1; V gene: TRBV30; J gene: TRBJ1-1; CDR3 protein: CAWSLAGTVNTEAFF; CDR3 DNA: TGTGCCTGGAGTTTAGCCGGGACAGTGAACACTGAAGCTTTCTTT
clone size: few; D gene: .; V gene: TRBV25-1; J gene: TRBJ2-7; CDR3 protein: CASSEGRESSYEQYF; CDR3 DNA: TGTGCCAGCAGTGAGGGAAGGGAGAGCTCCTACGAGCAGTACTTC
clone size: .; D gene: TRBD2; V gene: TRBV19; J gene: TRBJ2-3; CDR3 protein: CASSSSGTSGLATDTQYF; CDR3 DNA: TGTGCCAGTAGCTCCTCGGGGACTAGCGGGCTGGCCACAGATACGCAGTATTTT
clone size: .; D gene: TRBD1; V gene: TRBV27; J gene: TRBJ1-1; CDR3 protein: CASRRSGTGKNTEAFF; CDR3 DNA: TGTGCCAGCAGAAGATCCGGGACAGGGAAGAACACTGAAGCTTTCTTT
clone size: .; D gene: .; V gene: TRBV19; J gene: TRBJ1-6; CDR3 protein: CASTPAGTNNSPLHF; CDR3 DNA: TGTGCCAGTACCCCCGCCGGGACAAATAATTCACCCCTCCACTTT
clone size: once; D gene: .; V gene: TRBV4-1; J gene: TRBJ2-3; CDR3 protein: CASSQEAPVGWRGADTQYF; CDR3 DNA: TGCGCCAGCAGCCAAGAAGCCCCCGTTGGTTGGCGGGGTGCAGATACGCAGTATTTT
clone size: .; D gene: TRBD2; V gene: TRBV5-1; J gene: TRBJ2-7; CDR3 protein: CASSLTGTSGVYEQYF; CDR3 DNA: TGCGCCAGCAGCTTAACCGGGACTAGCGGGGTCTACGAGCAGTACTTC
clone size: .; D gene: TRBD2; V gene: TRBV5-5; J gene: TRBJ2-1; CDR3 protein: CASSLEGTSGSHEQFF; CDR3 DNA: TGTGCCAGCAGCTTGGAGGGGACTAGCGGGAGCCATGAGCAGTTCTTC
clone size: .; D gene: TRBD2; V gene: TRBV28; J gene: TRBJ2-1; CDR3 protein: CASRPPWGGEQFF; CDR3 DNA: TGTGCCAGTAGACCTCCATGGGGGGGGGAGCAGTTCTTC
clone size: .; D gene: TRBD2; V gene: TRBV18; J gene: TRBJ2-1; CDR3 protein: CASSRLAGFNEQFF; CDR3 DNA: TGTGCCAGCTCACGACTAGCGGGATTCAATGAGCAGTTCTTC